Listed here are 15 T cell receptor beta chains from one sample, sequenced in a study of regulatory T cells. Which antigens these TCRs recognize remains unknown. Primers: 52 TRBV forward and 13 TRBJ reverse. Sequencing used immunoSEQ multiplex PCR; TCRdb keeps in-frame clones, though not all of them. The table shows approximately 29,000 clones, with about 93% occurring only once. Study-wide results and caveats: Hydrophobic residues at CDR3 positions 6 and 7 were enriched in conventional CD4+ T cells of CD3G-deficient patients.

The sequencing sample was made of conventional CD4+ T cells sorted from blood. These receptors all stem from a child younger than 10 with CD3G deficiency.

V gene TRBV5-1 combines with J gene TRBJ2-1, with a possible D match to TRBD2 (6 bases). CDR1 and CDR2 from the germline V gene are SGHRS and YFSETQ. V was clipped by 5 bases and J by 6 bases, with 12 bases between them. This CDR3 spans 13 amino acids. CDR3 in amino acids: CASRGGVGNEQFF. The CDR3 nucleotides are TGCGCCAGCAGGGGGGGAGTGGGCAATGAGCAGTTCTTC.

This sequence joins TRBV28 and TRBJ2-7; 10 nucleotides line up with TRBD2. The germline gives CDR1 MDHEN, CDR2 SYDVKM. The CDR3 is made up of 14 amino acids. V shed 5 bases and J 4 bases; nucleotides not matched to a gene: 5. The CDR3 reads CASSRTSGFYEQYF. The CDR3 coding sequence is TGTGCCAGCAGTAGGACTAGCGGCTTTTACGAGCAGTACTTC.

The chain couples TRBV18 to TRBJ2-3; unclear D gene. V was shortened by 4 bases and J by 2 bases, with 4 bases between the two germline ends. The CDR3 loop spans 12 amino acids. CDR1 and CDR2 from the germline V gene are KGHSH and LQKENI. The CDR3 coding sequence is TGTGCCAGCTCACGGGTCACAGATACGCAGTATTTT. It yields the protein CASSRVTDTQYF.

The chain recombines TRBV27 with TRBJ2-1, with D unclear. The V gene lost 5 bases and the J gene lost 5 bases, with 25 bases spanning the gap. The V gene's germline CDR1 is MNHEY and CDR2 SMNVEV (reference sequence). This CDR3 has 18 residues. DNA for the CDR3: TGTGCCAGCAGTCCCCCAGTTTCTTCATCTAAAGTAGACAATGAGCAGTTCTTC. This codes for CASSPPVSSSKVDNEQFF.

The rearrangement links TRBV19 to TRBJ2-2; 9 bases are shared with TRBD1. V was pared by 3 bases and J by 7 bases, with 6 bases of the junction left unmatched. There are 15 residues in the CDR3. Germline V lookup: CDR1 LNHDA, CDR2 SQIVND (reference sequence). For the CDR3, the DNA is TGTGCCAGTAGTATGGGGACAGGGAGAGTCGGGGAGCTGTTTTTT. It yields the protein CASSMGTGRVGELFF.

The rearrangement joins TRBV6-6 to TRBJ1-3; possible D gene TRBD1, 6 bases. The CDR3 contains 16 residues. V dropped 2 bases and J dropped 4 bases, with 15 bases sitting between them. In germline, CDR1 is MNHNY, CDR2 SVGAGI (reference sequence). For the CDR3, the DNA is TGTGCCAGCAGTTACGGGTCACAGGGTTCAGGAAACACCATATATTTT. Translated: CASSYGSQGSGNTIYF.

V gene TRBV6-1 combines with J gene TRBJ2-7; no clear D gene. The V end lost 2 bases, the J end lost 5 bases, and 16 bases lay between the germline ends. This CDR3 is built from 15 residues. The V gene's germline CDR1 is MNHNS and CDR2 SASEGT. CDR3 loop: CASSENSLGTHEQYF. DNA of the CDR3: TGTGCCAGCAGTGAAAACTCCCTCGGTACCCACGAGCAGTACTTC.

This chain joins TRBV19 and TRBJ2-2, with TRBD2 identical over 9 bases. V shed 6 bases, J shed 6 bases, and the junction held 11 bases outside the gene matches. This CDR3 contains 16 residues. Germline V gene sequence: CDR1 LNHDA, CDR2 SQIVND (reference sequence). This chain's CDR3 is CASSPPHSGRPGELFF. The CDR3 nucleotides are TGTGCCAGTAGCCCTCCCCATAGCGGGAGACCCGGGGAGCTGTTTTTT.

The table lists this clone with a count of one. The chain couples TRBV6-1 to TRBJ2-6; D might be TRBD2 (5 bases). Germline CDR1 is MNHNS and CDR2 is SASEGT. Trimming pared 4 bases from V and 3 bases from J, leaving 10 bases between. The CDR3 spans 15 residues. CDR3 nucleotide sequence: TGTGCCAGCAGTGTCGGGAATAGTGGGGCCAACGTCCTGACTTTC. Amino acid sequence: CASSVGNSGANVLTF.

V gene TRBV6-5 combines with J gene TRBJ1-1; no definite D call. The CDR3 length is 13 residues. The V gene lost 5 bases and the J gene lost 3 bases, with 10 bases spanning the gap. Germline lookup yields CDR1 MNHEY and CDR2 SVGAGI. The CDR3 region is CASSMGFYTEAFF. CDR3 coding DNA: TGTGCCAGCAGTATGGGCTTCTACACTGAAGCTTTCTTT.

V usage is TRBV11-2 and J usage is TRBJ2-7; D is unclear. The germline V gene has CDR1 SGHAT and CDR2 FQNNGV. The V end was cut by 1 base, the J end by 3 bases, with 10 bases between. The CDR3 has 14 residues. CDR3 nucleotides: TGTGCCAGCAGCTTAGCTGCCTCCTACTACGAGCAGTACTTC. Amino acid sequence: CASSLAASYYEQYF.

The chain is built from TRBV30 and TRBJ2-1; possible D gene TRBD2, 6 bases. This CDR3 contains 14 residues. Trimming left V 4 bases short and J 6 bases short, with 16 bases between. Germline-derived CDR1 and CDR2 are GTSNPN and SVGIG (reference sequence). The DNA for the CDR3 is TGTGCCTGGAAATCAAAGCGGGCGTTCAATGAGCAGTTCTTC. It codes for CAWKSKRAFNEQFF.

This clone has just one count. This sequence joins TRBV7-9 and TRBJ2-3, with D unresolved. The germline V gene encodes CDR1 SEHNR and CDR2 FQNEAQ (reference sequence). Trimming stripped 1 base from V and 9 bases from J, with 5 bases between. This CDR3 spans 11 amino acids. The CDR3 sequence: CASSLDSTQYF. CDR3 nucleotides: TGTGCCAGCAGCTTAGACTCCACGCAGTATTTT.

J is TRBJ2-1 and V is TRBV6-1, with D tentatively TRBD1 (5 bases). The germline V and J ends were trimmed by 6 bases and 5 bases, with 17 bases remaining between them. CDR1 and CDR2 from the germline V gene are MNHNS and SASEGT. The CDR3 consists of 15 residues. CDR3 region: CASSLQVYLDNEQFF. DNA for the CDR3: TGTGCCAGCAGCCTACAGGTATACCTTGACAATGAGCAGTTCTTC.

As DNA, the CDR3 is TGTGCCAGCAGCTCCTACAGGGGAGATACGCAGTATTTT. Protein product: CASSSYRGDTQYF. This chain links TRBV7-8 with TRBJ2-3, with 7 bases that match TRBD1. V gave up 4 bases and J gave up 5 bases; unmatched junction bases: 3. The CDR3 runs 13 residues. The germline V gene encodes CDR1 SGHVS and CDR2 FQNEAQ.